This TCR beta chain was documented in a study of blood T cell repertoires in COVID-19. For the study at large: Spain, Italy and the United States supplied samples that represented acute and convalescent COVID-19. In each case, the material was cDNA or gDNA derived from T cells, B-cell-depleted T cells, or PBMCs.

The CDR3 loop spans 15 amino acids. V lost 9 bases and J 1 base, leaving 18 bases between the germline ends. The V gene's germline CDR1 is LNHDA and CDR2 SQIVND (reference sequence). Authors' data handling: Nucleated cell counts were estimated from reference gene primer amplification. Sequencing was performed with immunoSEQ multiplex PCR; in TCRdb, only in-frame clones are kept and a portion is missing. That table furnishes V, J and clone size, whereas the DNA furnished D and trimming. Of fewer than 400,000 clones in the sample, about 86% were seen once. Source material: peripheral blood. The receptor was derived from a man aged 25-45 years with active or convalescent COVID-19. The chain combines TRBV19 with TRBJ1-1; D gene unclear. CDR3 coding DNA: TGTGCCAGCCTTCAGAAAGGAGTCACGAACACTGAAGCTTTCTTT. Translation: CASLQKGVTNTEAFF.